The 32 T cell receptor beta chains below were found in one sample sequenced in a study of beta chain features in type 1 diabetes. Broader study findings: Among patients with Type 1 diabetes, TCRB CDR3s were moderately but significantly shorter in every one of the four CD4+ subsets.

No antigen has been identified for these receptors. All of the isolated RNA was reverse transcribed, so expressed TCRB transcripts were sequenced. Generated by immunoSEQ multiplex PCR, the TCRdb table keeps only in-frame clones and is missing some. The top ten hold just under 0.04% of the sample, which has 600,000 or so clones, around 15% seen once. Sequencing was performed on naive CD4+ T cells from blood. These receptors came from a man aged 18 to 35 with type 1 diabetes.

This rearrangement joins TRBV9 to TRBJ2-3; 9 bases align to TRBD2. The trim removed 4 bases at V and 6 bases at J, leaving 9 bases unmatched. Germline values: CDR1 SGDLS, CDR2 YYNGEE. This CDR3 has 15 amino acids. Here the CDR3 DNA reads TGTGCCAGCAGCCCGACTAGCGGAGGGTGGGATACGCAGTATTTT. Its translation: CASSPTSGGWDTQYF.

Only a few counts were recorded for this clone. This chain joins TRBV7-2 and TRBJ2-2; D gene unclear. Germline V gives CDR1 SGHTA, CDR2 FQGNSA. Trimming removed 5 bases at V and 3 bases at J, with 13 bases between. The CDR3 totals 15 residues. Here the CDR3 reads CASSNGRPYTGELFF. The CDR3 DNA reads TGTGCCAGCAGCAACGGCCGGCCGTACACCGGGGAGCTGTTTTTT.

The genes are TRBV28 and TRBJ2-3; a possible D gene is TRBD2 (6 bases). Germline assignment: CDR1 MDHEN and CDR2 SYDVKM. The CDR3 is 14 amino acids. V lost 2 bases to trimming and J lost 6 bases, with 12 bases between them. The CDR3 nucleotides are TGTGCCAGCAGTTTAAGGACTAACACTGATACGCAGTATTTT. The encoded protein is CASSLRTNTDTQYF.

V gene TRBV5-1 combines with J gene TRBJ2-7, with 10 bases identical to TRBD2. Germline trimming cut 1 base from V and 3 bases from J; bases unmatched to any gene: 1. Germline CDR1 SGHRS, CDR2 YFSETQ. This CDR3 is 14 amino acids long. CDR3 region: CASSLSSGSYEQYF. The CDR3 DNA sequence: TGCGCCAGCAGCTTGTCTAGCGGGAGCTACGAGCAGTACTTC.

This clone was seen only a few times. The V and J genes are TRBV5-8 and TRBJ2-7; no reliable D call. Germline CDR1 SGHTS, CDR2 YDEGEE. This CDR3 has 10 amino acids. The V gene lost 1 base and the J gene lost 13 bases, with 9 bases spanning the gap. CDR3 DNA: TGTGCCAGCAGCTTGATCCGTTCCTACTTC. The encoded protein is CASSLIRSYF.

This clone was seen more than once but under ten times. This sequence joins TRBV4-3 and TRBJ1-1; no clear D gene. CDR3 size: 13 residues. The V gene lost 3 bases and the J gene lost 7 bases, with 12 bases spanning the gap. Germline lookup yields CDR1 LGHNA and CDR2 YSLEER. The CDR3 bases are TGCGCCAGCAGCCACCGACCAAGCGGTGAAGCTTTCTTT. As protein: CASSHRPSGEAFF.

This chain uses TRBV19 with TRBJ2-7; no clear D. CDR1 LNHDA and CDR2 SQIVND come from the germline V gene (reference sequence). V was shortened by 6 bases and J by 3 bases, with 12 bases between the two germline ends. This CDR3 region has 13 residues. The CDR3 coding sequence is TGTGCCAGTAGCTTCTCAGTAAACTACGAGCAGTACTTC. Amino acids: CASSFSVNYEQYF.

This sequence joins TRBV10-3 and TRBJ2-3, with 7 positions matching TRBD2. The CDR3 sequence is 12 residues long. V lost 10 bases and J lost 4; bases outside the gene matches: 5. CDR1 is ENHRY, CDR2 SYGVKD, per germline. CDR3 sequence (DNA): TGTGCCAGCCGCGGGGGTGCAGATACGCAGTATTTT. Translation gives CASRGGADTQYF.

The J gene is TRBJ2-7, the V gene TRBV5-1, with D perhaps matching TRBD1 (5 bases). Per germline, CDR1 SGHRS and CDR2 YFSETQ. V was cut by 2 bases and J by 5 bases, with 8 bases left in between. The CDR3 has 12 residues. CDR3 nucleotides: TGCGCCAGCAGCTTCGACAGTAACGAGCAGTACTTC. This translates into CASSFDSNEQYF. The full variable domain, with the rest looked up from reference TRBV5-1 and TRBJ2-7, is KAGVTQTPRYLIKTRGQQVTLSCSPISGHRSVSWYQQTPGQGLQFLFEYFSETQRNKGNFPGRFSGRQFSNSRSEMNVSTLELGDSALYLCASSFDSNEQYFGPGTRLTVT.

This chain uses TRBV5-4 with TRBJ1-1; D is unresolved. Trimming shortened V by 0 bases and J by 1 base, and 10 bases separated the two germline ends. Germline V CDR1 and CDR2: SGHNT, YYREEE (reference sequence). The CDR3 sequence is 15 residues long. CDR3 amino acids: CASSLVQEPNTEAFF. Written as DNA, the CDR3 is TGTGCCAGCAGCTTGGTCCAGGAGCCGAACACTGAAGCTTTCTTT.

This clone was recorded a few times. The chain combines TRBV20-1 with TRBJ1-1; D is uncertain. The CDR3 length is 11 residues. Germline lookup yields CDR1 DFQATT and CDR2 SNEGSKA (reference sequence). CDR3 in amino acids: CSPLMNTEAFF. In DNA, the CDR3 is TGCAGCCCGTTAATGAACACTGAAGCTTTCTTT.

The rearrangement uses TRBV4-2 and TRBJ1-2; the D gene is possibly TRBD1 (5 bases). There are 14 residues in the CDR3. V gave up 0 bases and J gave up 3 bases, with 8 bases separating them. CDR1 and CDR2 from the germline V gene are LGHNA and YNFKEQ. The CDR3 nucleotides are TGTGCCAGCAGCCAAGACGACAGAGACTATGGCTACACCTTC. Amino acid sequence: CASSQDDRDYGYTF.

The chain links TRBV6-6 to TRBJ2-3; D remains ambiguous. The CDR3 sequence is 12 residues long. CDR1 is MNHNY and CDR2 is SVGAGI in the germline V gene (reference sequence). Trimming removed 6 bases at V and 0 bases at J, with 4 bases between. In DNA form, the CDR3 reads TGTGCCAGCAGGCTAAGCACAGATACGCAGTATTTT. This encodes CASRLSTDTQYF.

V usage is TRBV28 and J usage is TRBJ1-1, with D unresolved. V lost 0 bases, J lost 10 bases, and 9 bases lay in between. CDR3 length: 12 amino acids. Germline values: CDR1 MDHEN, CDR2 SYDVKM. The CDR3: CASSLWSLGAFF. CDR3 bases: TGTGCCAGCAGTTTATGGTCCCTGGGAGCTTTCTTT.

The chain joins TRBV27 to TRBJ1-1; no clear D gene. V was shortened by 8 bases and J by 4 bases, with 11 bases between the two germline ends. Germline values: CDR1 MNHEY, CDR2 SMNVEV (reference sequence). CDR3 length: 12 residues. In nucleotides, the CDR3 is TGTGCCAGCGGAGACCCGGCCACTGAAGCTTTCTTT. It yields the protein CASGDPATEAFF.

CDR3 sequence: CASSRRSLTEAFF. CDR3 nucleotides: TGTGCCAGTAGTCGTCGGTCGTTAACTGAAGCTTTCTTT. The rearrangement joins TRBV19 to TRBJ1-1; the D is unclear. CDR3 length equals 13 residues. Trimming took 5 bases from V and 5 from J, leaving 12 bases between them. Germline V CDR1 and CDR2: LNHDA, SQIVND (reference sequence).

This clone was picked up a small number of times. The chain joins TRBV4-2 to TRBJ1-1; 7 bases are a match to TRBD1. The J segment lost 1 base and the V segment lost 5 bases, leaving 7 bases of the junction unmatched. The germline CDR1 and CDR2 sequences are LGHNA and YNFKEQ. The CDR3 spans 15 residues. CDR3 amino acids: CASSYWDSKNTEAFF. As DNA, the CDR3 is TGTGCCAGCAGCTATTGGGACAGCAAGAACACTGAAGCTTTCTTT.

This chain connects TRBV29-1 to TRBJ2-5; 7 nucleotides match TRBD2. The J call could be wrong; TRBJ2-7 is a better fit for the DNA end. This CDR3 region has 12 residues. The germline V gene has CDR1 SQVTM and CDR2 ANQGSEA. In DNA form, the CDR3 reads TGCAGCGTAGCCGGGGGGTTCTACGAGCAGTACTTC. Encoded protein: CSVAGGFYEQYF.

The gene calls are TRBV14 and TRBJ2-5; D might be TRBD1 or TRBD2, each matching 5 bases. The germline V and J ends were trimmed by 3 bases and 1 base, with 12 bases remaining between them. CDR1 and CDR2 (germline): SGHDN, FVKESK. This CDR3 has 15 residues. CDR3 loop: CASSHIGTGQETQYF. DNA for the CDR3: TGTGCCAGCAGCCATATTGGGACGGGCCAAGAGACCCAGTACTTC.

The V gene is TRBV5-1, the J gene TRBJ2-7; a possible D gene is TRBD2 (5 bases). The CDR3 totals 16 residues. The germline V and J ends were trimmed by 4 bases and 7 bases, with 24 bases remaining between them. Germline assignment: CDR1 SGHRS and CDR2 YFSETQ. CDR3 protein: CASSPISHVPSGEQYF. DNA for the CDR3: TGCGCCAGCAGCCCCATATCACACGTCCCCTCGGGGGAGCAGTACTTC.

This chain connects TRBV7-2 to TRBJ2-1, with a tentative D call TRBD1 (6 bases). Germline V gene data show CDR1 as SGHTA and CDR2 as FQGNSA. V was pared by 1 base and J by 16 bases, with 23 bases between. CDR3 size: 15 residues. The CDR3 spells CASSLEGTGQVKGFF. The CDR3 bases are TGTGCCAGCAGCTTAGAGGGAACGGGACAAGTGAAGGGCTTCTTC.

The gene calls are TRBV28 and TRBJ1-2; D unclear. Germline V lookup: CDR1 MDHEN, CDR2 SYDVKM. With 7 bases removed from V and 7 bases from J, the gap between germline ends came to 7 bases. The CDR3 totals 10 residues. Written as DNA, the CDR3 is TGTGCCAGCAAAAGAGGTGGCTACACCTTC. Encoded protein: CASKRGGYTF.

This chain joins TRBV28 and TRBJ2-5; maybe TRBD2 (6 bases). Trimming took off 10 bases at V and 1 base at J, with 13 bases between the two ends. This CDR3 is 13 amino acids long. CDR1 is MDHEN and CDR2 is SYDVKM in the germline V gene. The CDR3 spells CATLGGTQETQYF. The CDR3 DNA is TGTGCCACCCTGGGCGGGACCCAAGAGACCCAGTACTTC.

This clone came up a few times. A junction end diverges from the germline sequence, so it may reflect a read error. The V call is TRBV2, the J call TRBJ2-4; TRBD2 agrees at 12 bases. The CDR3 runs to 13 residues. The germline CDR1 and CDR2 sequences are SNHLY and FYNNEI. CDR3 coding DNA: TGTGCCAGCATTCAGACTAGCGGGAGCCCTAATCACTTC. Its translation is CASIQTSGSPNHF.

This clone occurred a few times. This chain connects TRBV4-1 to TRBJ2-7, with a tentative D call TRBD2 (5 bases). V was shortened by 0 bases and J by 3 bases, with 6 bases between the two germline ends. This CDR3 has 13 residues. From germline, CDR1 is MGHRA and CDR2 YSYEKL. This CDR3 is CASSQDRGYEQYF. CDR3 coding DNA: TGCGCCAGCAGCCAAGATCGGGGCTACGAGCAGTACTTC.

This clone was seen more than once but under ten times. The chain links TRBV6-5 to TRBJ2-1; D uncertain. Germline lookup yields CDR1 MNHEY and CDR2 SVGAGI. The CDR3 is 12 amino acids. V was cut by 2 bases and J by 10 bases, with 9 bases left in between. CDR3 nucleotides: TGTGCCAGCAGTTACCAAGGTCGAGAGCAGTTCTTC. Its translation is CASSYQGREQFF.

The V call is TRBV4-2, the J call TRBJ2-1; 7 bases agree with TRBD2. This CDR3 has 14 residues. The trim removed 1 base at V and 8 bases at J, leaving 5 bases unmatched. Per germline, CDR1 LGHNA and CDR2 YNFKEQ. The CDR3 protein is CASSQVAGWDEQFF. Written as DNA, the CDR3 is TGTGCCAGCAGCCAAGTAGCGGGCTGGGATGAGCAGTTCTTC.

Only a few counts were recorded for this clone. The chain combines TRBV7-2 with TRBJ2-3, with 16 bases fitting TRBD2. Trimming cost V 4 bases and J 12 bases; bases outside gene matches: 10. CDR1 is SGHTA, CDR2 FQGNSA, per germline. CDR3 size: 16 residues. In nucleotides, the CDR3 is TGTGCCAGCAGCTCCTTGGTGGGACTAGCGGGGGGGCCACAGTATTTT. Protein product: CASSSLVGLAGGPQYF.

This clone was observed a few times. The CDR3 region has the DNA TGTGCCAGTAGTAACTCGGGGCCGTGGACCGGGGAGCTGTTTTTT. Protein sequence: CASSNSGPWTGELFF. The chain couples TRBV19 to TRBJ2-2; D may be TRBD1 or TRBD2 (5 bases each). Germline CDR1 is LNHDA and CDR2 is SQIVND (reference sequence). Between the trimmed V and J ends, which lost 4 bases and 5 bases, there was a span of 14 bases. There are 15 residues in the CDR3.

The gene calls are TRBV19 and TRBJ2-7; D may match TRBD1 or TRBD2 (5 bases each). Germline CDR1 and CDR2: LNHDA and SQIVND (reference sequence). The CDR3 is made up of 14 amino acids. V dropped 9 bases and J dropped 2 bases, with 17 bases sitting between them. In DNA form, the CDR3 reads TGTGCCAGCGGAGATTGGGACCGAGCCTACGAGCAGTACTTC. Residues: CASGDWDRAYEQYF.

V is TRBV14 and J is TRBJ2-3; D is possibly TRBD1 or TRBD2 (5 bases each). V lost 5 bases and J lost 8, with 14 bases in between. Germline lookup yields CDR1 SGHDN and CDR2 FVKESK. This CDR3 comprises 13 residues. The CDR3 sequence is CASSLAGSFTQYF. The CDR3 nucleotides read TGTGCCAGCAGCTTAGCAGGGAGTTTTACGCAGTATTTT.

There are a few counts of this clone. This chain joins TRBV29-1 and TRBJ1-1, with D unresolved. V shed 7 bases and J shed 0 bases, with 12 bases lying between them. CDR3 size: 13 residues. Germline-derived CDR1 and CDR2 are SQVTM and ANQGSEA. In DNA, the CDR3 is TGCAGCGGAATAACAGAAATGAACACTGAAGCTTTCTTT. Protein: CSGITEMNTEAFF.